This T cell receptor beta chain was identified in a study of shared clonotypes between healthy human individuals. Naive CD45RA+ and memory CD45RA-negative subsets were split from CD4+ cells. In the case of this clone: As yet, its antigen is unknown.

With 4 bases clipped from V and 8 bases from J, the junction kept 10 bases outside the gene matches. CDR1 is SGHRS, CDR2 YFSETQ, per germline. CDR3 length equals 15 residues. The assay was immunoSEQ multiplex PCR, and TCRdb's table has in-frame clones only and misses some. The sample lists under 650,000 clones, less than 96% occurring once. Whole-study results and caveats: Clonotype sharing among donors was thought likely to change with sequencing depth. Estimated richness was generally greater in naive than memory subsets.

Sequenced input: naive CD4+ T cells sorted from blood. As for subset: CD45RA+ positively selected. The rearrangement joins TRBV5-1 to TRBJ2-1; TRBD2 matches 9 bases. This sequence originates from a woman between 25 and 40 years old in good health. This CDR3 reads CASSTLAGEVYEQFF. CDR3 coding DNA: TGCGCCAGCAGCACTTTAGCGGGAGAGGTTTATGAGCAGTTCTTC.